One sample yielded the 24 T cell receptor beta chains listed below, sequenced in a study of T cells in Graves' hyperthyroidism and ophthalmopathy. RNA transcripts served as the template for amplifying TCR beta CDR3 regions. A set of HTBI primers served as the primers for a first-round RT-PCR of the TCR CDR3. Via MiXCR, TCRdb re-called the multiplex PCR reads, giving one row per CDR3 protein. The sample records approximately 360,000 distinct CDR3 sequences, more than 20% being singletons. Sequencing input: blood. All receptors derive from a man between 50 and 59 years old with Graves' hyperthyroidism.

This clonotype was recorded at least ten times. V and J are TRBV11-3 and TRBJ2-5; 11 bases align to TRBD2. CDR1 is SGHNT and CDR2 is YENEEA in the germline V gene. Trimming removed 6 bases from V and 4 bases from J; junction bases left unmatched: 4. This CDR3 is built from 14 residues. The CDR3 bases are TGTGCCAGCAGTGATGGACTAGCGGGAGAGACCCAGTACTTC. Protein: CASSDGLAGETQYF. The variable domain in full, with the rest retrieved from reference TRBV11-3 and TRBJ2-5, is EAGVVQSPRYKIIEKKQPVAFWCNPISGHNTLYWYLQNLGQGPELLIRYENEEAVDDSQLPKDRFSAERLKGVDSTLKIQPAELGDSAVYLCASSDGLAGETQYFGPGTRLLVL.

The chain couples TRBV19 to TRBJ2-3; 9 bases line up with TRBD2. The length of the CDR3 is 15 residues. After removal of 2 bases from V and 7 bases from J, the junction contained 7 bases not matched to a gene. Germline CDR1 reads LNHDA; CDR2 reads SQIVND (reference sequence). The CDR3 sequence: CASSIYERGDNTQYF. The CDR3 bases are TGTGCCAGTAGTATATACGAGCGGGGGGACAATACGCAGTATTTT.

The chain joins TRBV11-3 to TRBJ1-6; unclear D gene. This CDR3 is built from 13 residues. CDR1 is SGHNT and CDR2 is YENEEA in the germline V gene. V lost 4 bases and J lost 7, with 8 bases in between. This chain's CDR3 is CASSSTRNSPLHF. CDR3 DNA: TGTGCCAGCAGCTCCACACGGAATTCACCCCTCCACTTT.

This clonotype was detected a few times. The V and J genes are TRBV20-1 and TRBJ2-1, with D unclear. The CDR3 is 13 residues long. The germline V gene encodes CDR1 DFQATT and CDR2 SNEGSKA (reference sequence). Trimming took 2 bases from V and 4 from J, leaving 9 bases between them. The CDR3 nucleotides are TGCAGTGCTAGACCTAACCCTTACAATGAGCAGTTCTTC. This translates into CSARPNPYNEQFF.

This clonotype was counted a few times. The V gene is TRBV20-1, the J gene TRBJ1-5; D is unclear. The CDR3 loop spans 14 amino acids. Germline V CDR1 and CDR2: DFQATT, SNEGSKA (reference sequence). V was clipped by 0 bases and J by 5 bases, with 11 bases between them. The CDR3 loop reads CSARDPQLDQPQHF. In DNA form, the CDR3 reads TGCAGTGCTAGAGATCCCCAGTTGGATCAGCCCCAGCATTTT.

This sequence joins TRBV28 and TRBJ2-2; perhaps D is TRBD1 or TRBD2 (5 bases each). Germline V gene data show CDR1 as MDHEN and CDR2 as SYDVKM. This CDR3 region has 12 residues. The ends were cut back, 8 bases at V and 3 bases at J, with 7 bases in the middle. This chain's CDR3 is CASGGHTGELFF. In DNA form, the CDR3 reads TGTGCCAGCGGGGGACACACCGGGGAGCTGTTTTTT.

This clonotype was detected only a few times. This chain links TRBV27 with TRBJ2-7, with 13 bases aligning to TRBD2. The CDR3 is made up of 16 amino acids. The J segment lost 3 bases and the V segment lost 4 bases, leaving 6 bases of the junction unmatched. The germline V gene encodes CDR1 MNHEY and CDR2 SMNVEV (reference sequence). The chain's CDR3 is CASSSTGTSGIYEQYF. The CDR3 coding sequence is TGTGCCAGCAGTTCTACCGGGACTAGCGGGATCTACGAGCAGTACTTC.

A few counts support this clonotype. V gene TRBV5-1 combines with J gene TRBJ1-1, with D possibly matching TRBD1 (6 bases). Germline-derived CDR1 and CDR2 are SGHRS and YFSETQ. Deletions cut 5 bases from V and 3 bases from J, with 17 bases between. The CDR3 covers 15 residues. CDR3 protein: CASRSNGGGDTEAFF. The CDR3 DNA follows: TGCGCCAGCAGGTCGAATGGGGGGGGCGACACTGAAGCTTTCTTT.

This clonotype has a handful of counts. The chain recombines TRBV7-9 with TRBJ2-1; D call uncertain. CDR3 size: 16 residues. The germline V and J ends were trimmed by 4 bases and 2 bases, with 15 bases remaining between them. From germline, CDR1 is SEHNR and CDR2 FQNEAQ (reference sequence). CDR3: CASSSDTSDPYNEQFF. The DNA of the CDR3 is TGTGCCAGCAGCTCCGACACGTCGGACCCCTACAATGAGCAGTTCTTC.

This clonotype appeared once. Just one base apart from a much larger clone, this may be a read error. The chain is built from TRBV12-3 or TRBV12-4 and TRBJ1-1; 8 positions agree with TRBD1. This CDR3 is built from 16 residues. CDR3 loop: CASSPDRGSWNAEAFF. CDR3 sequence (DNA): TGTGCCAGCAGCCCTGACAGGGGTAGTTGGAACGCTGAAGCTTTCTTT.

With respect to this clonotype: This could be a read error, since a much larger clone is one nucleotide away. The chain recombines TRBV14 with TRBJ1-1; the D is unclear. V lost 3 bases and J lost 6, with 17 bases in between. CDR1 and CDR2 from the germline V gene are SGHDN and FVKESK. The CDR3 loop spans 15 amino acids. CDR3 nucleotide sequence: TGTGCCAGCAGCCACCAAGGTATGGGGTCGTCTGAAGCTTTCTTT. Its protein product is CASSHQGMGSSEAFF. Together with reference TRBV14 and TRBJ1-1, the CDR3 gives the full variable domain: EAGVTQFPSHSVIEKGQTVTLRCDPISGHDNLYWYRRVMGKEIKFLLHFVKESKQDESGMPNNRFLAERTGGTYSTLKVQPAELEDSGVYFCASSHQGMGSSEAFFGQGTRLTVV.

This clonotype was seen repeatedly, ten times or more. The chain combines TRBV2 with TRBJ1-4; unclear D gene. From germline, CDR1 is SNHLY and CDR2 FYNNEI. Trimming removed 5 bases at V and 10 bases at J, with 20 bases between. The CDR3 spans 15 residues. The CDR3 protein is CASSTLGQGEGKLFF. CDR3 in DNA: TGTGCCAGCAGTACCTTGGGTCAAGGAGAAGGAAAACTGTTTTTT.

This sequence joins TRBV28 and TRBJ1-5; D call uncertain. Germline CDR1 reads MDHEN; CDR2 reads SYDVKM. The CDR3 spans 15 residues. V was clipped by 6 bases and J by 3 bases, with 15 bases between them. CDR3 coding DNA: TGTGCCAGCAGCTCCCATGAACAGAACAATCAGCCCCAGCATTTT. Translating gives CASSSHEQNNQPQHF.

The chain carries TRBV11-2 and TRBJ1-4, with 8 bases identical to TRBD1. The CDR3 has 15 amino acids. Germline-derived CDR1 and CDR2 are SGHAT and FQNNGV. V was pared by 2 bases and J by 3 bases, with 2 bases of the junction left unmatched. CDR3 in amino acids: CASSLMTGANEKLFF. CDR3 DNA: TGTGCCAGCAGCTTAATGACAGGGGCTAATGAAAAACTGTTTTTT.

The genes are TRBV27 and TRBJ2-7; 13 bases are a match to TRBD2. The V gene's germline CDR1 is MNHEY and CDR2 SMNVEV (reference sequence). The V segment lost 8 bases and the J segment 2 bases; nucleotides outside the gene matches: 9. The CDR3 consists of 16 residues. CDR3 nucleotide sequence: TGTGCCAGCGGCTATGTTACTAGCGGGAGGGCCTACGAGCAGTACTTC. Its protein is CASGYVTSGRAYEQYF.

CDR3: CASIFHRGRDTEAFF. CDR3 DNA sequence: TGTGCCAGCATCTTCCACAGGGGGCGAGACACTGAAGCTTTCTTT. This chain connects TRBV28 to TRBJ1-1, with TRBD1 matching 9 bases. The CDR3 has 15 amino acids. From germline, CDR1 is MDHEN and CDR2 SYDVKM. The V and J ends lost 7 bases and 3 bases, in that order; junction bases with no gene match: 9.

This rearrangement joins TRBV27 to TRBJ1-1, with TRBD1 matching 7 bases. CDR3 size: 13 residues. V lost 5 bases, J lost 6 bases, and 6 bases stayed unmatched. Germline CDR1 reads MNHEY; CDR2 reads SMNVEV (reference sequence). CDR3 in DNA: TGTGCCAGCAGTGTTCAACAGGGGTCTGAAGCTTTCTTT. Translated, it gives CASSVQQGSEAFF.

A few counts support this clonotype. V is TRBV6-1 and J is TRBJ2-7; 7 nucleotides align to TRBD2. The CDR3 has 15 residues. The V gene end was trimmed by 6 bases and the J gene end by 5 bases; junction bases not matched to a gene: 13. Germline loops: CDR1 MNHNS, CDR2 SASEGT. CDR3 sequence: CASSVIGGSINEQYF. CDR3 DNA: TGTGCCAGCAGCGTCATCGGGGGGAGTATTAACGAGCAGTACTTC.

The chain carries TRBV3-1 and TRBJ2-3; D perhaps matches TRBD1 (6 bases). Germline CDR1 and CDR2: LGHDT and YNNKEL (reference sequence). Trimming removed 2 bases at V and 1 base at J, with 13 bases between. This CDR3 is built from 16 residues. The CDR3 here is CASSQITGRGTDTQYF. In DNA, the CDR3 is TGTGCCAGCAGCCAAATTACAGGGCGAGGCACAGATACGCAGTATTTT.

V gene TRBV5-1 combines with J gene TRBJ2-3, with TRBD1 identical over 8 bases. There are 14 residues in the CDR3. The germline V gene encodes CDR1 SGHRS and CDR2 YFSETQ. Germline trimming cut 3 bases from V and 5 bases from J; bases unmatched to any gene: 5. The CDR3 sequence: CASSSGQGGDTQYF. In DNA, the CDR3 is TGCGCCAGCAGCTCCGGACAGGGAGGAGATACGCAGTATTTT.

A word on this clonotype: The junction departs from the called germline gene at one end, perhaps through a read error. The gene calls are TRBV7-3 and TRBJ2-1; D unresolved. The CDR3 consists of 15 residues. Germline CDR1 and CDR2: SGHTA and FQGTGA. The CDR3 loop is CASSRYWTSYNEQFF. The CDR3 DNA reads as TGCGCCAGCAGCCGTTACTGGACCTCCTACAATGAGCAGTTCTTC. Full variable domain (rest looked up from reference TRBV7-3 and TRBJ2-1): GAGVSQTPSNKVTEKGKYVELRCDPISGHTALYWYRQSLGQGPEFLIYFQGTGAADDSGLPNDRFFAVRPEGSVSTLKIQRTERGDSAVYLCASSRYWTSYNEQFFGPGTRLTVL.

This clonotype was recorded a few times. The chain has TRBV6-1 and TRBJ2-7; D is unresolved. CDR3 length equals 15 residues. Germline V gene data show CDR1 as MNHNS and CDR2 as SASEGT. Between the trimmed V and J ends, which lost 1 base and 5 bases, there was a span of 15 bases. The CDR3 nucleotides are TGTGCCAGCAGTGAAGTGCTAAAACTTCGGGACGAGCAGTACTTC. This translates into CASSEVLKLRDEQYF.

This clonotype was counted at least ten times. The chain recombines TRBV28 with TRBJ1-1; TRBD1 matches at 7 bases. The V and J ends lost 6 bases and 2 bases, in that order; junction bases with no gene match: 12. CDR3 size: 16 residues. Germline CDR1 MDHEN, CDR2 SYDVKM. The chain's CDR3 is CASSPTFGTVNTEAFF. CDR3 sequence (DNA): TGTGCCAGCAGCCCCACGTTCGGGACAGTCAACACTGAAGCTTTCTTT. Combining the CDR3 with reference TRBV28 and TRBJ1-1 gives the whole variable domain DVKVTQSSRYLVKRTGEKVFLECVQDMDHENMFWYRQDPGLGLRLIYFSYDVKMKEKGDIPEGYSVSREKKERFSLILESASTNQTSMYLCASSPTFGTVNTEAFFGQGTRLTVV.

This clonotype was found many times. An end of the junction differs from the germline gene, which may be a read error. The V and J genes are TRBV18 and TRBJ2-3; 7 nucleotides match TRBD1. Germline CDR1 and CDR2: KGHSH and LQKENI. The CDR3 extends over 15 amino acids. The CDR3 sequence is CASSSPEGGVYTQYF. In DNA, the CDR3 is TGTGCCAGCTCATCACCGGAAGGGGGCGTATATACGCAGTATTTT.